This TCR beta chain stems from a study of identical twins. This CDR3 comprises 17 residues. Germline V gene data show CDR1 as MNHEY and CDR2 as SMNVEV (reference sequence). Trimming cost V 5 bases and J 6 bases, with 22 bases left between them. The authors used template switching to add a universal primer site and gave cDNA unique molecular identifiers. MiXCR, run by TCRdb on the 5' RACE reads, gives a single entry per CDR3 protein. The repertoire holds fewer than 550,000 distinct CDR3 sequences, with around 15% as singletons. Donors were all healthy Caucasians. These data also featured in a second study, about yellow fever vaccine responses in identical twins.

The chain employs TRBV27 and TRBJ2-2; D may be TRBD2 (6 bases). The receptor was derived from a woman younger than 30 in good health. Sequenced material: CD4+ T cells sorted from blood. The CDR3 sequence is CASSNRGNPTFAGELFF. The CDR3, as DNA: TGTGCCAGCAGTAACCGGGGGAACCCTACTTTTGCCGGGGAGCTGTTTTTT.